Listed below are T cell receptor beta chains from one sample, sequenced in a study of blood T cell repertoires in COVID-19. Sequencing was performed with immunoSEQ multiplex PCR; in TCRdb, only in-frame clones are kept and a portion is missing. The sample records 60,000 to 65,000 clones, roughly 84% being singletons. Sequenced sample: peripheral blood. These receptors were obtained from a man aged 45-60 years with COVID-19, enrolled during active disease. The CDR3 runs from the conserved cysteine through the conserved F or W. D genes are given only for firm matches. For some rows the clone size is stated as once, few or many, or as a class when expanded; others skip it.

TGTGCCAGCAGCTTAGGGGTGCAGGGAATTTCAGAGACCCAGTACTTC,CASSLGVQGISETQYF,-,-,TRBJ2-5,TRBV7-6
TGTGCCTGGAGTTCCGTCTGGTTAGCTAGCGGGAGGGCCCCCTACGAGCAGTACTTC,CAWSSVWLASGRAPYEQYF,-,TRBD2,TRBJ2-7,TRBV30
TGCAGCGGACAGGGGGCGCAGGGTGAAAAACTGTTTTTT,CSGQGAQGEKLFF,-,TRBD1,TRBJ1-4,TRBV29-1
TGTGCTAGTGGTTTGACAGGGTACACTGAAGCTTTCTTT,CASGLTGYTEAFF,-,-,TRBJ1-1,TRBV12-5
TGTGCCTGGAGACAGGGCCCGGGAGCTTTCTTT,CAWRQGPGAFF,-,-,TRBJ1-1,TRBV30
TGTGCCAGAAGTCCGGGACTAGCGGGAGCGGACGAGCAGTACTTC,CARSPGLAGADEQYF,-,TRBD2,TRBJ2-7,TRBV30
TGTGCCAGTAGCCCTGGGAGACTCCACTCCTACAATGAGCAGTTCTTC,CASSPGRLHSYNEQFF,-,-,TRBJ2-1,TRBV19
TGTGCCAGCAGCCCCGGGACAGGGTTCTCTGAAGCTTTCTTT,CASSPGTGFSEAFF,once,TRBD1,TRBJ1-1,TRBV28
TGTGCCAGCACCACCACGGAGGAAGTCTACAATGAGCAGTTCTTC,CASTTTEEVYNEQFF,-,-,TRBJ2-1,TRBV11-1
TGTGCCAGCAGCTTAACCTCTTCAGGGTCTGGAAACACCATATATTTT,CASSLTSSGSGNTIYF,once,-,TRBJ1-3,TRBV7-6
TGCAGCGTGTGGACAGGGGGCGGGGAAGCTTTCTTT,CSVWTGGGEAFF,-,TRBD1,TRBJ1-1,TRBV29-1
TGCAGCGTTTCCATATCCGGGACAGGGATGGCTGGCTACACCTTC,CSVSISGTGMAGYTF,once,TRBD1,TRBJ1-2,TRBV29-1
TGCGCCAGCAGCCTCGGTTATGGTGAAAAACTGTTTTTT,CASSLGYGEKLFF,-,-,TRBJ1-4,TRBV4-1
TGTGCCAGCAGTTATAGCGGGTTCACCGGTTACGAGCAGTACTTC,CASSYSGFTGYEQYF,-,TRBD2,TRBJ2-7,TRBV6-5
TGTGCCAGCAGTTACTCACTAGCGGGAGGATCAGAAGAGACCCAGTACTTC,CASSYSLAGGSEETQYF,few,TRBD2,TRBJ2-5,TRBV6-2/TRBV6-3
TGTGCCAGCAGTTTAATCAGGGGTGCTAACTATGGCTACACCTTC,CASSLIRGANYGYTF,-,-,TRBJ1-2,TRBV28
TGTGCCAGCAGCTTATTATTAACAGATACGCAGTATTTT,CASSLLLTDTQYF,-,-,TRBJ2-3,TRBV11-3
TGCAGCGCCCAAACTGGAAACACCATATATTTT,CSAQTGNTIYF,-,-,TRBJ1-3,TRBV29-1
TGTGCCAGCAGTTCACAGGGGGCGGTGCCTAATGAAAAACTGTTTTTT,CASSSQGAVPNEKLFF,once,TRBD1,TRBJ1-4,TRBV28
TGTGCCAGTAGTGCTCAACAGGGTGGCTACACCTTC,CASSAQQGGYTF,-,-,TRBJ1-2,TRBV19
TGTGCCAGCAGCCGGGGGGGACCCAATCAGCCCCAGCATTTT,CASSRGGPNQPQHF,-,-,TRBJ1-5,TRBV7-9
TGTGCCAGTAGTGTTACAGGGAATGGCGGGGAGCTGTTTTTT,CASSVTGNGGELFF,-,-,TRBJ2-2,TRBV19
TGCGCCAGCAGCCAAGGGTTAGGGACTAGCGGGAGTTCAGCGGATACGCAGTATTTT,CASSQGLGTSGSSADTQYF,once,TRBD2,TRBJ2-3,TRBV4-3
TGTGCCAGCAGCCAGACTACCTCCTACGAGCAGTACTTC,CASSQTTSYEQYF,-,-,TRBJ2-7,TRBV7-9
TGTGCCAGCAGCCAAGAGTGGGCCAGAACCTATGGCTACACCTTC,CASSQEWARTYGYTF,few,-,TRBJ1-2,TRBV4-2
TGTGCCAGCAGCTCTACCCAGGGGCAGTTCTTC,CASSSTQGQFF,-,-,TRBJ2-1,TRBV7-8
TGTGCCAGCAGTTACCGGGCGGGACGCACAGATACGCAGTATTTT,CASSYRAGRTDTQYF,once,-,TRBJ2-3,TRBV6-2/TRBV6-3
TGTGCCTGGAGGGACAGGGGCACTGAAGCTTTCTTT,CAWRDRGTEAFF,-,TRBD1,TRBJ1-1,TRBV30
TGTGCCAGTAGAAAGGAGAGGACAGATACGCAGTATTTT,CASRKERTDTQYF,once,-,TRBJ2-3,TRBV19
TGTGCCAGCTCACCTTTCCCGGGACAGGGGAGCCATAATTCACCCCTCCACTTT,CASSPFPGQGSHNSPLHF,few,TRBD1,TRBJ1-6,TRBV18
TGTGCCAGCAGTGACCAGAGACAGGAGCTCTACGAGCAGTACTTC,CASSDQRQELYEQYF,-,-,TRBJ2-7,TRBV6-4
TGTGCCAGCAGTTTTTTGCTAGCGAGCACAGATACGCAGTATTTT,CASSFLLASTDTQYF,-,-,TRBJ2-3,TRBV28
TGTGCCAGCTCCCCCACAGGGACCCTTACCAACGAGGGCTACACCTTC,CASSPTGTLTNEGYTF,-,-,TRBJ1-2,TRBV18
TGCGCCAGCAGCCCAGAAACTTACCCTTCCTACAATGAGCAGTTCTTC,CASSPETYPSYNEQFF,-,-,TRBJ2-1,TRBV4-3
TGTGCCAGCAGCTTCCTAGGGGAGCTGTTTTTT,CASSFLGELFF,-,-,TRBJ2-2,TRBV11-2
TGTGCCAGCAGCTCCTCGGGAGGGTTAGGGGCCTACGAGCAGTACTTC,CASSSSGGLGAYEQYF,-,TRBD2,TRBJ2-7,TRBV6-2/TRBV6-3
TGTGCCAGCAGTCGGCGGGAGGGGTCCTACGAGCAGTACTTC,CASSRREGSYEQYF,few,TRBD2,TRBJ2-7,TRBV6-5
TGTGCCAGCAGCTGGACAGGGAAAGGCTACACCTTC,CASSWTGKGYTF,-,TRBD1,TRBJ1-2,TRBV7-9
TGTGCCAGCAGCTTAGATCTAGATTGGCCCGGGGAGCTGTTTTTT,CASSLDLDWPGELFF,-,-,TRBJ2-2,TRBV11-2
TGTGCCAGCACCGACCGGGACAGGTTTGAGCAGTTCTTC,CASTDRDRFEQFF,-,TRBD1,TRBJ2-1,TRBV6-5
TGTGCCTGCGTACTGGGGGCCGTCGGTCAGCCCCAGCATTTT,CACVLGAVGQPQHF,-,-,TRBJ1-5,TRBV10-3
TGTGCCAGCTCCCTCAGCGGGAAGAACACCGGGGAGCTGTTTTTT,CASSLSGKNTGELFF,-,TRBD2,TRBJ2-2,TRBV18
TGTGCCAGCAGCCAAGCGACGGGTGTCGAGCAGTACTTC,CASSQATGVEQYF,-,-,TRBJ2-7,TRBV3-1/TRBV3-2
TGTGCCAGCAGCTCTTTCGGTGCAGCGGGTGGGGAGCAGTACTTC,CASSSFGAAGGEQYF,-,-,TRBJ2-7,TRBV6-5
TGTGCCAGCAGTGACCGGGACAGGGTTAATGAGCAGTTCTTC,CASSDRDRVNEQFF,-,TRBD1,TRBJ2-1,TRBV6-1
TGTGCCAGCAGCTTGGGACAAAATGAAAAACTGTTTTTT,CASSLGQNEKLFF,-,-,TRBJ1-4,TRBV7-9
TGTGCCAGCAGCGGATTCGGGGGATTCTACAATGAGCAGTTCTTC,CASSGFGGFYNEQFF,-,-,TRBJ2-1,TRBV7-2